This TCR beta chain came from a study of blood T cell repertoires in COVID-19. What the recovered Cohort 3 donors had was two negative PCRs, clearance, or symptom resolution. Authors' analysis steps: Amplification from reference gene primers served as the basis for estimated nucleated cell counts. The data were produced by immunoSEQ multiplex PCR, yet TCRdb's version contains in-frame clones alone and is incomplete. V, J and clone size are those of that table, while D and trimming were read from the DNA. The sample yields 300,000 to 450,000 clones, 80% to 90% seen once. V was trimmed by 7 bases and J by 5 bases, leaving 23 bases between them. Per germline, CDR1 SEHNR and CDR2 FQNEAQ (reference sequence). CDR3 length: 17 residues.

V gene TRBV7-9 combines with J gene TRBJ1-4; TRBD1 is a possible D gene (5 bases). Sequenced: PBMCs or T cells enriched from blood (not recorded which). The receptor was isolated from a young man who had recovered from COVID-19. CDR3 nucleotides: TGTGCCAGCACACATTGGGGGGGTGCGGCGGAAAATGAAAAACTGTTTTTT. Protein product: CASTHWGGAAENEKLFF.